This T cell receptor beta chain derives from a study of vaccination and CD4 T cells after COVID-19. Study overall: Four females and six males made up the convalescents, two of whom were Hispanic. The peptides that stimulated the cells were overlapping spike peptides from SARS-CoV-2, HCoV-NL63, HCoV-OC43 and HCoV-229E. Broader study findings: Median SARS-CoV-2-reactive clonotypes rose from approximately 21 to 38, not significantly.

Only a few counts were recorded for this clonotype. Antigen specificity is unknown. The Oncomine TCR Beta short-read assay sequenced DNA from cultured CD4+ T cells. TCRdb reprocessed the PCR reads with MiXCR, giving one entry per CDR3 protein. The sample lists 17,000 or so distinct CDR3 sequences, approximately 54% occurring once. Treatment: roughly 11-day PBMC culture with coronavirus spike peptide pools or control peptides (ViraFEST assay). Cultures used some 2 million PBMCs per well, approximately 9.8 IU/ml IL-2 and 8 to 10 ug/ml peptides. The CDR3 runs to 12 residues. Germline CDR1 and CDR2: MNHEY and SVGEGT. V was shortened by 0 bases and J by 5 bases, with 5 bases between the two germline ends.

The V call is TRBV6-2 or TRBV6-3, the J call TRBJ2-7, with D maybe TRBD2 (5 bases). The source of this sequence is a human donor who had recovered from COVID-19. The specimen was CD4+ T cells from blood, cultured in vitro. In nucleotides, the CDR3 is TGTGCCAGCAGTTACTCGGGAGACGAGCAGTACTTC. The encoded protein is CASSYSGDEQYF.